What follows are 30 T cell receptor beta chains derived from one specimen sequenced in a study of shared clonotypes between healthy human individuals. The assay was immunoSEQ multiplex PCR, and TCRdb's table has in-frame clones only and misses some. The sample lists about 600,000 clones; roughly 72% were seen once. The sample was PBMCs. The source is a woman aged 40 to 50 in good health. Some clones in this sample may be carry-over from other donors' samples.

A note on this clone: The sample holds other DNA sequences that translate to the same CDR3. CDR3 amino acids: CASSATGVGYTF. CDR3 DNA sequence: TGTGCCAGCAGCGCCACAGGGGTGGGCTACACCTTC. This sequence joins TRBV9 and TRBJ1-2; 7 bases fit TRBD1. With 3 bases clipped from V and 8 bases from J, the junction kept 4 bases outside the gene matches. Germline CDR1 SGDLS, CDR2 YYNGEE. The CDR3 length is 12 residues. Full variable domain (outside the CDR3, taken from reference TRBV9 and TRBJ1-2): DSGVTQTPKHLITATGQRVTLRCSPRSGDLSVYWYQQSLDQGLQFLIQYYNGEERAKGNILERFSAQQFPDLHSELNLSSLELGDSALYFCASSATGVGYTFGSGTRLTVV.

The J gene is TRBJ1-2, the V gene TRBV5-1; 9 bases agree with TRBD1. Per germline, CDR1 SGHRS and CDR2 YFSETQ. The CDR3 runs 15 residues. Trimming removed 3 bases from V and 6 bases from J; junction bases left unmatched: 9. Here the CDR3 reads CASSSGTGSRNGYTF. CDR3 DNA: TGCGCCAGCAGCTCCGGGACAGGGAGTAGGAATGGCTACACCTTC.

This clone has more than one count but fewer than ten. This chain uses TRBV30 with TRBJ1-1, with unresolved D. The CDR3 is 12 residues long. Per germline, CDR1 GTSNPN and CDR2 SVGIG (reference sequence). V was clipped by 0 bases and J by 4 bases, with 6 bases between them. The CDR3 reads CAWSVGSTEAFF. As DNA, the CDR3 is TGTGCCTGGAGTGTGGGCAGCACTGAAGCTTTCTTT.

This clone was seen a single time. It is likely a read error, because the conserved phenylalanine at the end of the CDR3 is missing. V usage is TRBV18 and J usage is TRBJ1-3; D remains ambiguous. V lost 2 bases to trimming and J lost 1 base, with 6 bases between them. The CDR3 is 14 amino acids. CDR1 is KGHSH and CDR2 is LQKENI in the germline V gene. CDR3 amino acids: CASSPGSSGNTIYS. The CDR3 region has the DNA TGTGCCAGCTCACCAGGGTCGTCTGGAAACACCATATATTCT.

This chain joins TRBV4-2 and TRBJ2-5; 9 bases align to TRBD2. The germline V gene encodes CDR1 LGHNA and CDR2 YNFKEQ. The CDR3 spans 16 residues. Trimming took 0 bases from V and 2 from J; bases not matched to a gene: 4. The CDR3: CASSQEQREDQETQYF. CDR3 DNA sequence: TGTGCCAGCAGCCAAGAACAGCGGGAGGATCAAGAGACCCAGTACTTC.

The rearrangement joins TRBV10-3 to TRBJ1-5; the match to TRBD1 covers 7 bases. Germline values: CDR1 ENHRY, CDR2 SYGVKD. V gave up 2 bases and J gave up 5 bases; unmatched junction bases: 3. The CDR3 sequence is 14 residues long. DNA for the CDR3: TGTGCCATCAGTGAGACCGACAGGGATCAGCCCCAGCATTTT. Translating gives CAISETDRDQPQHF.

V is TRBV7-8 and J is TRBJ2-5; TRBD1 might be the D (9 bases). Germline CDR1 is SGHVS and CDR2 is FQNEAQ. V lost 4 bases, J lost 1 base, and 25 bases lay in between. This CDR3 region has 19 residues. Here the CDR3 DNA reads TGTGCCAGCAGCTCTACCGGGACAGGGCCGCTAGCGGGCCAAGAGACCCAGTACTTC. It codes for CASSSTGTGPLAGQETQYF.

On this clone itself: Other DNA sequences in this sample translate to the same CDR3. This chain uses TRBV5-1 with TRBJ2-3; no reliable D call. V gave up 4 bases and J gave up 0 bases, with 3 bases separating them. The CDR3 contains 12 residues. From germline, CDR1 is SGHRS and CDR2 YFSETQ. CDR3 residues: CASSPSTDTQYF. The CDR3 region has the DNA TGCGCCAGCAGCCCGAGCACAGATACGCAGTATTTT. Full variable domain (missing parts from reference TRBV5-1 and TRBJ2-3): KAGVTQTPRYLIKTRGQQVTLSCSPISGHRSVSWYQQTPGQGLQFLFEYFSETQRNKGNFPGRFSGRQFSNSRSEMNVSTLELGDSALYLCASSPSTDTQYFGPGTRLTVL.

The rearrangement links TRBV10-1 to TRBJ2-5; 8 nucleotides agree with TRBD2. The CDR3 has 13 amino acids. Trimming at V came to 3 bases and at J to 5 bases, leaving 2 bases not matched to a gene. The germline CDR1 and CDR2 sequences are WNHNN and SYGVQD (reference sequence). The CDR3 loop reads CASSDSGGETQYF. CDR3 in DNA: TGCGCCAGCAGTGACTCGGGGGGGGAGACCCAGTACTTC.

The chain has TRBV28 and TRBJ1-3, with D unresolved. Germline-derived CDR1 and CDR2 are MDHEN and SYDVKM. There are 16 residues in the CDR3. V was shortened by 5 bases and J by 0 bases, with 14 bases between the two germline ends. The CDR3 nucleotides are TGTGCCAGCAGTACCCCGCTAGGCTACTCTGGAAACACCATATATTTT. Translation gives CASSTPLGYSGNTIYF.

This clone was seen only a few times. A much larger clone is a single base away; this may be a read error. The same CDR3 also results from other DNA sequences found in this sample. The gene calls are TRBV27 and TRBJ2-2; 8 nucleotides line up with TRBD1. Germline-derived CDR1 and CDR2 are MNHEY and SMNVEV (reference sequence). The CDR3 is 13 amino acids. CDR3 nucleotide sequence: TGTGTCAGCAAGACAGGGGAATCCGGGGAGCTGTTTTTT. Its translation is CVSKTGESGELFF.

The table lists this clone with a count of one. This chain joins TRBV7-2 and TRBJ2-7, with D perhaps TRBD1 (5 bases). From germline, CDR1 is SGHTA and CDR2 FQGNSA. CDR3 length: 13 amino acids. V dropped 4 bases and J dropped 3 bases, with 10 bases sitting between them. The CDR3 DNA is TGTGCCAGCAGCTATACAGGCCACTACGAGCAGTACTTC. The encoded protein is CASSYTGHYEQYF.

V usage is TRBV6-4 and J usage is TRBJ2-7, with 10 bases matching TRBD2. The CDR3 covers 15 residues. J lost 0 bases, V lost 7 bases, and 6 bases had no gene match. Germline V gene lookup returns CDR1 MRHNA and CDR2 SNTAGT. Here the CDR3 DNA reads TGTGCCAGCACCCTTAGCGGGAGGAGCTCCTACGAGCAGTACTTC. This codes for CASTLSGRSSYEQYF.

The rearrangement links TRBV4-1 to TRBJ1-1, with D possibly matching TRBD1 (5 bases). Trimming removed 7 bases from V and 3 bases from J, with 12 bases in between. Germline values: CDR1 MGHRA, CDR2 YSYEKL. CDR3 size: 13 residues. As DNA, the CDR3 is TGCGCCAGCACCAGAGGGGTTGACACTGAAGCTTTCTTT. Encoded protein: CASTRGVDTEAFF.

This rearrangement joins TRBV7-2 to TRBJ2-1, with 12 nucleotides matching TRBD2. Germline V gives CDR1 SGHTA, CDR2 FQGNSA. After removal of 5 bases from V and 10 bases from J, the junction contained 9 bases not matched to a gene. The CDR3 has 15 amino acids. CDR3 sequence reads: CASSTRLAGAGEQFF. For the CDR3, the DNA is TGTGCCAGCAGCACCAGACTAGCGGGAGCGGGGGAGCAGTTCTTC.

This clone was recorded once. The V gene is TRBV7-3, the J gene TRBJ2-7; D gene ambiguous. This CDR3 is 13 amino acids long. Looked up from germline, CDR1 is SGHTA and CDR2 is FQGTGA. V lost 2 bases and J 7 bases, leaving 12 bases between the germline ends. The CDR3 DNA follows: TGTGCCAGCAGCTTAGGACCGGTCGGGGAGCAGTACTTC. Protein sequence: CASSLGPVGEQYF.

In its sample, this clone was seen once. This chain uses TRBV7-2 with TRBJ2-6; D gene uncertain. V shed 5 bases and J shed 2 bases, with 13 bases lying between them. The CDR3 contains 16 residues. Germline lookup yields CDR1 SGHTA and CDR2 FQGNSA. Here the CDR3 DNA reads TGTGCCAGCAGCAATTACGGGCGCACTGGGGCCAACGTCCTGACTTTC. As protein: CASSNYGRTGANVLTF.

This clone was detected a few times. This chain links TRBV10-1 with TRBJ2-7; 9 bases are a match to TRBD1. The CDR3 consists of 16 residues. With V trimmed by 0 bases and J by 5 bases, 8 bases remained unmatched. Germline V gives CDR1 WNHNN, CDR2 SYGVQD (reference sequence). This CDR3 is CASSESTGGGFDEQYF. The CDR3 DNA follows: TGCGCCAGCAGTGAGTCCACAGGGGGCGGCTTTGACGAGCAGTACTTC.

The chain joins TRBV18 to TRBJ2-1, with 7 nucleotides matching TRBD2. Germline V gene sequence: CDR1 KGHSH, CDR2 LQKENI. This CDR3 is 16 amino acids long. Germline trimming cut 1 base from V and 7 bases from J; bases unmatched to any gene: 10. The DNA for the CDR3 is TGTGCCAGCTCACCACTACTAGCGAAGGGTATGAATGAGCAGTTCTTC. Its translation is CASSPLLAKGMNEQFF.

The CDR3 nucleotides read TGTGCCAGCAGCCTACAGGGGGCCAACTATGGCTACACCTTC. This translates into CASSLQGANYGYTF. The rearrangement joins TRBV5-4 to TRBJ1-2; 9 bases line up with TRBD1. The length of the CDR3 is 14 residues. CDR1 is SGHNT and CDR2 is YYREEE in the germline V gene (reference sequence). The V and J ends lost 4 bases and 2 bases, in that order; junction bases with no gene match: 3.

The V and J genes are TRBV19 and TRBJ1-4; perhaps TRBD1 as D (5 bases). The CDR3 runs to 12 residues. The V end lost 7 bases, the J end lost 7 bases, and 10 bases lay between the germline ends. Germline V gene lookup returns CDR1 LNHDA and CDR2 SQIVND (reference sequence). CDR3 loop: CASMTVGEKLFF. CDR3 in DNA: TGTGCCAGTATGACAGTTGGTGAAAAACTGTTTTTT.

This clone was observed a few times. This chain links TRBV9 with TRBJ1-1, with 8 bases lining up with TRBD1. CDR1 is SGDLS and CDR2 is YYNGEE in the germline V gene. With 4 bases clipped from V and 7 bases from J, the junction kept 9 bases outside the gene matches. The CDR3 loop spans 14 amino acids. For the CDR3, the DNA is TGTGCCAGCAGCCCAGGGGGGACAGGCTTTGAAGCTTTCTTT. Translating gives CASSPGGTGFEAFF.

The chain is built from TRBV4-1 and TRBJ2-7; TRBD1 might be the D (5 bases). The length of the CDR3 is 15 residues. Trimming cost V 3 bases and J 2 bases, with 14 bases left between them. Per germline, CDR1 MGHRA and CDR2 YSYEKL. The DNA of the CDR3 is TGCGCCAGCAGCCATGACAGTGCCCGCCCCTACGAGCAGTACTTC. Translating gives CASSHDSARPYEQYF.

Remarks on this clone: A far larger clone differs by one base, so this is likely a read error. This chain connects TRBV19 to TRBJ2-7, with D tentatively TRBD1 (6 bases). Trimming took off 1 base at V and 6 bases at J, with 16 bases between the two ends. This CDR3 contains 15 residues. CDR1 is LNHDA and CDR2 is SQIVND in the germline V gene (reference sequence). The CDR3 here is CASSIASGDAGEQYF. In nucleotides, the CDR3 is TGTGCCAGTAGTATAGCATCAGGGGACGCGGGCGAGCAGTACTTC. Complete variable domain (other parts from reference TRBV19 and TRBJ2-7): DGGITQSPKYLFRKEGQNVTLSCEQNLNHDAMYWYRQDPGQGLRLIYYSQIVNDFQKGDIAEGYSVSREKKESFPLTVTSAQKNPTAFYLCASSIASGDAGEQYFGPGTRLTVT.

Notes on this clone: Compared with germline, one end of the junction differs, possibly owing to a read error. The chain's CDR3 is CASRLGRGPYGYTF. The CDR3 DNA sequence: TGTGCCAGCAGATTGGGCAGGGGGCCATATGGCTACACCTTC. The rearrangement links TRBV5-6 to TRBJ1-2, with 8 bases lining up with TRBD1. The length of the CDR3 is 14 residues. Germline V gene data show CDR1 as SGHDT and CDR2 as YYEEEE. Variable domain in full (rest from reference TRBV5-6 and TRBJ1-2): DAGVTQSPTHLIKTRGQQVTLRCSPKSGHDTVSWYQQALGQGPQFIFQYYEEEERQRGNFPDRFSGHQFPNYSSELNVNALLLGDSALYLCASRLGRGPYGYTFGSGTRLTVV.

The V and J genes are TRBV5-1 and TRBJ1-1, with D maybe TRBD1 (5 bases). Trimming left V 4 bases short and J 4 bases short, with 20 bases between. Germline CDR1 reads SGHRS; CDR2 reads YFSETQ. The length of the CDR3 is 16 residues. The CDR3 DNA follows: TGCGCCAGCAGCCCGTGGGGCTCGGGCTGGGGCACTGAAGCTTTCTTT. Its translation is CASSPWGSGWGTEAFF.

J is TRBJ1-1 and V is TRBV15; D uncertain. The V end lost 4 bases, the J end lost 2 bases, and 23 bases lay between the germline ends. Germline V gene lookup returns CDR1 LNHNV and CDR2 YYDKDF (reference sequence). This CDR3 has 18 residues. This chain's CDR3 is CATSTPGREGWDNTEAFF. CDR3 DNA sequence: TGTGCCACCAGCACCCCTGGTCGGGAAGGGTGGGATAACACTGAAGCTTTCTTT.

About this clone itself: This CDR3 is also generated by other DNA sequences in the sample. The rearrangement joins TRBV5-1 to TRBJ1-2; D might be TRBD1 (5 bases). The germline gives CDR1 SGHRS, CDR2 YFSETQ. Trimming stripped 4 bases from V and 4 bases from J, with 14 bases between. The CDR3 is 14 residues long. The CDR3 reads CASSPGTRGYGYTF. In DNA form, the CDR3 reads TGCGCCAGCAGCCCGGGGACCAGAGGCTATGGCTACACCTTC.

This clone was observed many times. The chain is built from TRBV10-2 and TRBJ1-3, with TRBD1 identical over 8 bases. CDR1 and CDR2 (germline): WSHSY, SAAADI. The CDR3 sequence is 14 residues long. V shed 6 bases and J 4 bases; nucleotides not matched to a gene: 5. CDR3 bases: TGCGCCAGCAGGACAGGGGAGGCGGGAAACACCATATATTTT. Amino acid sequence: CASRTGEAGNTIYF.

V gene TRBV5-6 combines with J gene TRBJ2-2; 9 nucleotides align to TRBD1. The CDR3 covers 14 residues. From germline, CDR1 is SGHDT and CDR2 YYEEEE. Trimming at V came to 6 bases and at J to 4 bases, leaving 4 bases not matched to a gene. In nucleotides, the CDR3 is TGTGCCAGCAAATGGGGACAGGGCACCGGGGAGCTGTTTTTT. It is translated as CASKWGQGTGELFF.